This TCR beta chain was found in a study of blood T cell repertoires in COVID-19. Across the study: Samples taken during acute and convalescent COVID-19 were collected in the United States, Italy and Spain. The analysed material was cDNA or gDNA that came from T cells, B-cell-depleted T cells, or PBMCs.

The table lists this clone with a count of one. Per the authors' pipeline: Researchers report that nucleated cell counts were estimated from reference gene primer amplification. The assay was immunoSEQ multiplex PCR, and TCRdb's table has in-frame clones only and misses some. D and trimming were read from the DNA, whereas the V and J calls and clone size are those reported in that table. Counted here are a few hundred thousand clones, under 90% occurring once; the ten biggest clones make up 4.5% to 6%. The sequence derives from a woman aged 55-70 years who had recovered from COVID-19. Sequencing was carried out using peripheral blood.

The CDR3 DNA reads as TGCGCCAGCAGCTTGGAAGGAGCGATTAGCACAGATACGCAGTATTTT. Translating it yields CASSLEGAISTDTQYF. The chain employs TRBV5-1 and TRBJ2-3, with D uncertain. With 0 bases removed from V and 0 bases from J, the gap between germline ends came to 11 bases. CDR1 and CDR2 from the germline V gene are SGHRS and YFSETQ. The CDR3 covers 16 residues.